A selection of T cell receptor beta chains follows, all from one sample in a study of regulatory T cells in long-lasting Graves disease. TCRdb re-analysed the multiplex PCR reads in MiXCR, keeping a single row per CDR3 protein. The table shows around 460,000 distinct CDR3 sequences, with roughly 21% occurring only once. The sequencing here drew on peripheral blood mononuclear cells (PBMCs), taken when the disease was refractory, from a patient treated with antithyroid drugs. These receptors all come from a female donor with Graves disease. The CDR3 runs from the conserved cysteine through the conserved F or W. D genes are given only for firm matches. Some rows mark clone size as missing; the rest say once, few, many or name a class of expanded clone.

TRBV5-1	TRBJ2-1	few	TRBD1	TGCGCCAGCTCGGACAGGGACACCTACAATGAGCAGTTCTTC	CASSDRDTYNEQFF
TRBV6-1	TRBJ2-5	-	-	TGTGCCAGCAATCACGGAGCTCAAGAGACCCAGTACTTC	CASNHGAQETQYF
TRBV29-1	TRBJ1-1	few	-	TGCAGCGTTGAACACAGGTCGAACACTGAAGCTTTCTTT	CSVEHRSNTEAFF
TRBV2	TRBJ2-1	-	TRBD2	TGTGCCACCGTCGGACTAGCCCGAGACAATGAGCAGTTCTTC	CATVGLARDNEQFF
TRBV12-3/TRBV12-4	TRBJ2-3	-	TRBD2	TGTGCCAGCAGCTTTAGCGGGGGCACAGATACGCAGTATTTT	CASSFSGGTDTQYF
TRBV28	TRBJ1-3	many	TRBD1	TGTGCCAGCAGGGATAGGGGGCTAAAGAGAAACACCATATATTTT	CASRDRGLKRNTIYF
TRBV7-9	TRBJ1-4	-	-	TGTGCCAGCAGCCCGGGACAACCGGTTGAAAAACTGTTTTTT	CASSPGQPVEKLFF
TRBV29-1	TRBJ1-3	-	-	TGCAGCGTTGAAGATTGGGGGCCAGCTGGAAACACCATATATTTT	CSVEDWGPAGNTIYF
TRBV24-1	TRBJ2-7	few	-	TGTGCCACCAGTGATGACGGTCGCGCGCAGTACTTC	CATSDDGRAQYF
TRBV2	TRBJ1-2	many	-	TGTGCCAGCAGTGAAGCGCGGGGGGCTGACGGCTACACCTTC	CASSEARGADGYTF
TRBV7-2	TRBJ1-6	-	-	TGTGCCAGCAGCCCCCTCCGGGGGGGATTTCACTCACCCCTCCACTTT	CASSPLRGGFHSPLHF
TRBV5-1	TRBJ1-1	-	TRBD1	TGCGCCAGCAGCGGTACAGGGGGCGCAGGGACTGAAGCTTTCTTT	CASSGTGGAGTEAFF
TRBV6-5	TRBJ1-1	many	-	TGTGCCAGCAGTTTGTTACCGAACACTGAAGCTTTCTTT	CASSLLPNTEAFF
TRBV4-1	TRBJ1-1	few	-	TGCGCCAGCAGCCAAGAGAGGAGGACTGAAGCTTTCTTT	CASSQERRTEAFF
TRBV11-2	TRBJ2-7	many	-	TGTGCCAGCACCCCCGGGTACGAGCAGTACTTC	CASTPGYEQYF
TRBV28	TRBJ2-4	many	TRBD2	TGTGCCAGCAGTTTCAGCGGGGCAGCCAAAAACATTCAGTACTTC	CASSFSGAAKNIQYF
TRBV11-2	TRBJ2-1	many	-	TGTGCCAGCAGCCCAAGCGGTTCCTACAATGAGCAGTTCTTC	CASSPSGSYNEQFF
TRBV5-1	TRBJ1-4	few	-	TGCGCCAGCAGCTTCCGGAGAGGGGATGAAAAACTGTTTTTT	CASSFRRGDEKLFF
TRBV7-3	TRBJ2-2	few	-	TGTGCCAGCAGCCCGGGACACGGGGAGCTGTTTTTT	CASSPGHGELFF
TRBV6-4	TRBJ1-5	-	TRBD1	TGTGCCAGCAGTACTACAGGGGGCTCAAATCAGCCCCAGCATTTT	CASSTTGGSNQPQHF
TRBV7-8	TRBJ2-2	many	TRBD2	TGTGCCAGCAGCCCGTATAGCGGGAGAGACACCGGGGAGCTGTTTTTT	CASSPYSGRDTGELFF
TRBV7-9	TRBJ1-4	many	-	TGTGCCAGCAGTTCTAAACCCGGGCCAGGGGAGGAAAAACTGTTTTTT	CASSSKPGPGEEKLFF
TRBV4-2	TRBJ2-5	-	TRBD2	TGTGCCAACAGCCCCGGGACTAGCGACACCCAAGAGACCCAGTACTTC	CANSPGTSDTQETQYF
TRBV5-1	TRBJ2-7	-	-	TGCGCCAGCAGCCTGGACACTATACAGCAGTACTTC	CASSLDTIQQYF
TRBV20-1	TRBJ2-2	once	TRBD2	TGCAGTGCTAGAGACCCTTCTCCGGGACTAGGTCACACCGGGGAGCTGTTTTTT	CSARDPSPGLGHTGELFF
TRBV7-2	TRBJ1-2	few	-	TGTGCCAGCAGCACCCCTTCCCCCAGCAAATATGGCTACACCTTC	CASSTPSPSKYGYTF
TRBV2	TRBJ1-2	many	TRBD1	TGTGCCAGCAGCGGGACAGGGCGTTCCCCTAACTATGGCTACACCTTC	CASSGTGRSPNYGYTF
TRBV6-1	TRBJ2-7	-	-	TGTGCCAGCAGCGATCTCGGGGCGGGGGCCTCCTACGAGCAGTACTTC	CASSDLGAGASYEQYF
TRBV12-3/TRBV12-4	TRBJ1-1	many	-	TGTGCCAGCAGTCCCGAAGGGGTGCCCTTTCAAGCTTTCTTT	CASSPEGVPFQAFF
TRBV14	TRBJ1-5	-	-	TGTGCCAGCAGCCAAGATTTTAATCAGCCCCAGCATTTT	CASSQDFNQPQHF
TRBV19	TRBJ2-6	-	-	TGTGCCAGTACTCTCAGAGGAGTAGAGGGGGCCAACGTCCTGACTTTC	CASTLRGVEGANVLTF
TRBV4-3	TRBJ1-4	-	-	TGCGCCAGCAGCCAGGGCGATGGGACTCTCCGGGGAGTTGAAAAACTGTTTTTT	CASSQGDGTLRGVEKLFF
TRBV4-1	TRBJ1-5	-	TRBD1	TGCGCCAGCAGCCAAACAGGGGTGGCCGGCAATCAGCCCCAGCATTTT	CASSQTGVAGNQPQHF
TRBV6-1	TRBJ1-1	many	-	TGTGCCAGCCACACAGTGGAGGTCCGAACTGAAGCTTTCTTT	CASHTVEVRTEAFF
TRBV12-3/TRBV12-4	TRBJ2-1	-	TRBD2	TGTGCCAGCAGTTTAGAACTAGCGGGCCGCAATGAGCAGTTCTTC	CASSLELAGRNEQFF
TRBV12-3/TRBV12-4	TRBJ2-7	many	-	TGTGCCAGCAGTTGGGGGAAGGGCACCTACGAGCAGTACTTC	CASSWGKGTYEQYF
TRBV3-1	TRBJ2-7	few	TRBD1	TGTGCCAGCAGCCAAGATCAGGCGGGACAGGGGGTGAACGAGCAGTACTTC	CASSQDQAGQGVNEQYF
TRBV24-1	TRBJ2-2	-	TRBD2	TGTGCCACCAACAGCGGGAGGGTGAACACCGGGGAGCTGTTTTTT	CATNSGRVNTGELFF
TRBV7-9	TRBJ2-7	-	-	TGTGCCAGCAGCTTAAGATCGGGAAACGAGCAGTACTTC	CASSLRSGNEQYF
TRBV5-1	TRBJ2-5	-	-	TGCGCCAGCAGCCCCGGGGTGCGATCCTCTTTGGAGACCCAGTACTTC	CASSPGVRSSLETQYF
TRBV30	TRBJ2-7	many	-	TGTGCCTGGAGTCCCGCTCCCTACGAGCAGTACTTC	CAWSPAPYEQYF
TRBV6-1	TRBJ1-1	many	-	TGTGCCAGCAGTCTATATTCGATTGAAGCTTTCTTT	CASSLYSIEAFF
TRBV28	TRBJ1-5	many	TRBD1	TGTGCCAGCAGTTCACAGGGGGCAGGGAATCAGCCCCAGCATTTT	CASSSQGAGNQPQHF
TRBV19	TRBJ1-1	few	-	TGTGCCAGTAGTATCTCAAACTCCATGAACACTGAAGCTTTCTTT	CASSISNSMNTEAFF
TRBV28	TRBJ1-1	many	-	TGTGCCAGCAGAAAGACTGCTAACACTGAAGCTTTCTTT	CASRKTANTEAFF
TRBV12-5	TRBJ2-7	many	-	TGTGCTAGTGGTTTGCTCGGTCTCTCCTACGAGCAGTACTTC	CASGLLGLSYEQYF
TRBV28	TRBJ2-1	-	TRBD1	TGTGCCAGCAGACTGTCCGGGACAGTTTACAATGAGCAGTTCTTC	CASRLSGTVYNEQFF
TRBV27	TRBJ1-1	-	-	TGTGCCAGCAGTCCAGAGTGGAGCACTGAAGCTTTCTTT	CASSPEWSTEAFF
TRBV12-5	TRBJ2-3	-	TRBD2	TGTGCTAGTGGTTTGGTCCCCGGCGGGAGCGCAGATACGCAGTATTTT	CASGLVPGGSADTQYF
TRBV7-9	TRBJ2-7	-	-	TGTGCCAGCAGCGCCGGACTGGGAAACGAGCAGTACTTC	CASSAGLGNEQYF
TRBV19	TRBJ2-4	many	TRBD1	TGTGCCAGTAGTCACGGGACAGCCGGTAACATTCAGTACTTC	CASSHGTAGNIQYF
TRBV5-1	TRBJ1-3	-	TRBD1	TGCGCCAGCAGCTTCGACAGGGAAGGAAACACCATATATTTT	CASSFDREGNTIYF